This T cell receptor (beta chain) appears in the sequencing data of a study of blood T cell repertoires in COVID-19. Profiling relied on immunoSEQ multiplex PCR, and the TCRdb table lists in-frame clones only, not all of them. Here the sample spans 75,000 to 100,000 clones, about 75% being singletons. The CDR3 is made up of 14 amino acids. Germline V lookup: CDR1 LGHDT, CDR2 YNNKEL (reference sequence). V was cut by 4 bases and J by 1 base, with 10 bases left in between. Source material: peripheral blood. V is TRBV3-1 (or the pseudogene TRBV3-2) and J is TRBJ1-1; perhaps TRBD1 as D (6 bases). This clonotype was sampled from a woman older than 75 with acute or convalescent COVID-19. The CDR3 DNA sequence: TGTGCCAGCAGCCCTCGGGGACAGAACACTGAAGCTTTCTTT. This gives the protein CASSPRGQNTEAFF.